These 23 T cell receptor beta chains share one sample of origin, sequenced in a study of shared clonotypes between healthy human individuals. The assay was immunoSEQ multiplex PCR, and TCRdb's table has in-frame clones only and misses some. The table includes 1,400,000 or so clones, about 98.5% detected once. The sequencing input was naive CD4+ T cells sorted from blood. The subset: CD45RA+ positively selected. The receptor set was obtained from a man between 25 and 39 years old in good health.

The chain uses TRBV5-4 and TRBJ2-7; maybe TRBD1 (6 bases). Germline V gene data show CDR1 as SGHNT and CDR2 as YYREEE (reference sequence). V lost 0 bases and J lost 2, with 9 bases in between. The CDR3 is 14 residues long. CDR3 DNA: TGTGCCAGCAGCTTGGATAAGGGGGCCTACGAGCAGTACTTC. Its translation is CASSLDKGAYEQYF.

V gene TRBV27 combines with J gene TRBJ2-1, with 7 bases that match TRBD1. This CDR3 has 14 amino acids. Per the germline V gene, CDR1 is MNHEY and CDR2 is SMNVEV (reference sequence). Losses at the gene ends were 3 bases for V and 4 bases for J; bases not matched to a gene: 3. In DNA form, the CDR3 reads TGTGCCAGCAGTTTGGACAGGCAATACAATGAGCAGTTCTTC. Residues: CASSLDRQYNEQFF.

The V gene is TRBV7-8, the J gene TRBJ1-1; TRBD1 might be the D (5 bases). Germline CDR1 reads SGHVS; CDR2 reads FQNEAQ. The CDR3 length is 13 residues. The V gene lost 4 bases and the J gene lost 1 base, with 7 bases spanning the gap. CDR3 residues: CASSWDRNTEAFF. The CDR3 DNA sequence: TGTGCCAGCAGCTGGGACCGGAACACTGAAGCTTTCTTT.

This clone showed up just once. This chain connects TRBV5-1 to TRBJ1-1; D uncertain. The V end was cut by 4 bases, the J end by 3 bases, with 13 bases between. CDR1 is SGHRS, CDR2 YFSETQ, per germline. The CDR3 length is 14 residues. The chain's CDR3 is CASSRRATDTEAFF. The DNA for the CDR3 is TGCGCCAGCAGCAGGCGGGCCACCGACACTGAAGCTTTCTTT.

As DNA, the CDR3 is TGTGCCAGCAGCCAGGGTAGCGGGATAACAGATACGCAGTATTTT. This gives the protein CASSQGSGITDTQYF. The chain has TRBV7-6 and TRBJ2-3, with 8 bases identical to TRBD2. The trim removed 5 bases at V and 3 bases at J, leaving 7 bases unmatched. The CDR3 extends over 15 amino acids. CDR1 is SGHVS, CDR2 FNYEAQ, per germline.

V and J are TRBV5-1 and TRBJ2-7; D may be TRBD1 (6 bases). The germline V and J ends were trimmed by 6 bases and 2 bases, with 21 bases remaining between them. Germline V gene sequence: CDR1 SGHRS, CDR2 YFSETQ. The CDR3 has 16 residues. The CDR3 here is CASKLEPGHRTYEQYF. The DNA for the CDR3 is TGCGCCAGCAAGTTGGAACCGGGACACAGAACCTACGAGCAGTACTTC.

The rearrangement links TRBV27 to TRBJ2-7; perhaps TRBD1 as D (5 bases). CDR1 and CDR2 from the germline V gene are MNHEY and SMNVEV (reference sequence). V dropped 5 bases and J dropped 3 bases, with 32 bases sitting between them. This CDR3 region has 20 residues. The CDR3 is CASSPPTTDRTSINNYEQYF. The CDR3 bases are TGTGCCAGCAGTCCCCCTACGACTGACAGAACTTCCATTAACAACTACGAGCAGTACTTC.

The V and J genes are TRBV10-3 and TRBJ2-7; 7 bases map to TRBD1. The germline gives CDR1 ENHRY, CDR2 SYGVKD. The length of the CDR3 is 16 residues. V lost 4 bases to trimming and J lost 0 bases; unmatched junction nucleotides: 9. CDR3 DNA sequence: TGTGCCATCAGTGGCAGCCGCAGGGGGTCCTCCTACGAGCAGTACTTC. Translation gives CAISGSRRGSSYEQYF.

This sequence joins TRBV7-9 and TRBJ1-2, with a possible D match to TRBD1 (5 bases). The V end lost 5 bases, the J end lost 4 bases, and 11 bases lay between the germline ends. CDR3 length: 13 amino acids. Germline V gives CDR1 SEHNR, CDR2 FQNEAQ (reference sequence). CDR3 in amino acids: CASSPSDSYGYTF. The CDR3 DNA follows: TGTGCCAGCAGCCCAAGTGACAGCTATGGCTACACCTTC.

V is TRBV5-1 and J is TRBJ2-1; 7 positions match TRBD2. CDR3 length equals 16 residues. V was clipped by 4 bases and J by 8 bases; unmatched bases: 15. Germline CDR1 reads SGHRS; CDR2 reads YFSETQ. In nucleotides, the CDR3 is TGCGCCAGCAGCGTACCAGGACTAGGGTTGGGAGATGAGCAGTTCTTC. It codes for CASSVPGLGLGDEQFF.

The chain uses TRBV4-3 and TRBJ2-2; no clear D gene. The germline V gene encodes CDR1 LGHNA and CDR2 YSLEER. V lost 1 base, J lost 1 base, and 7 bases lay in between. The CDR3 has 15 amino acids. Here the CDR3 DNA reads TGCGCCAGCAGCCAAGTTATCGGGAACACCGGGGAGCTGTTTTTT. It codes for CASSQVIGNTGELFF.

The chain employs TRBV6-1 and TRBJ1-4; TRBD1 matches at 7 bases. The CDR3 has 15 amino acids. Germline loops: CDR1 MNHNS, CDR2 SASEGT. With V trimmed by 0 bases and J by 8 bases, 6 bases remained unmatched. This CDR3 is CASSEAAGGGEKLFF. The DNA for the CDR3 is TGTGCCAGCAGTGAAGCGGCAGGGGGTGGGGAAAAACTGTTTTTT.

V is TRBV11-1 and J is TRBJ1-1; D uncertain. Germline V CDR1 and CDR2: SGHAT, FQDESV (reference sequence). This CDR3 spans 13 amino acids. Deletions cut 5 bases from V and 4 bases from J, with 11 bases between. The CDR3 DNA reads as TGTGCCAGCAGCCAGGATTTGAGCACTGAAGCTTTCTTT. Encoded protein: CASSQDLSTEAFF.

The genes are TRBV5-4 and TRBJ2-7; possibly TRBD1 or TRBD2 for D (6 bases each). CDR1 and CDR2 from the germline V gene are SGHNT and YYREEE (reference sequence). Trimming left V 4 bases short and J 1 base short, with 12 bases between. The CDR3 length is 14 residues. The CDR3 DNA reads as TGTGCCAGCAGCCCCGGGGGCAGATCCTACGAGCAGTACTTC. This sequence encodes CASSPGGRSYEQYF.

The chain joins TRBV2 to TRBJ1-5; D gene unclear. CDR3 length: 14 residues. V lost 2 bases, J lost 7 bases, and 12 bases lay in between. Looked up from germline, CDR1 is SNHLY and CDR2 is FYNNEI. CDR3 in amino acids: CASSEQAPVQPQHF. As DNA, the CDR3 is TGTGCCAGCAGTGAACAGGCTCCGGTGCAGCCCCAGCATTTT. The full variable domain, its missing parts supplied by reference TRBV2 and TRBJ1-5, is EPEVTQTPSHQVTQMGQEVILRCVPISNHLYFYWYRQILGQKVEFLVSFYNNEISEKSEIFDDQFSVERPDGSNFTLKIRSTKLEDSAMYFCASSEQAPVQPQHFGDGTRLSIL.

The V gene is TRBV28, the J gene TRBJ2-7; D is undetermined. V lost 5 bases and J 9 bases, leaving 20 bases between the germline ends. This CDR3 region has 14 residues. The germline CDR1 and CDR2 sequences are MDHEN and SYDVKM. The CDR3 is CASSAYRRTDGQYF. CDR3 DNA sequence: TGTGCCAGCAGTGCATACCGACGGACCGACGGGCAGTACTTC.

The chain combines TRBV25-1 with TRBJ2-1, with D possibly being TRBD1 or TRBD2 (5 bases each). The CDR3 extends over 13 amino acids. Germline V gene data show CDR1 as MGHDK and CDR2 as SYGVNS. V was cut by 8 bases and J by 5 bases, with 13 bases left in between. This CDR3 is CASGAGTNNEQFF. The DNA for the CDR3 is TGTGCCAGCGGAGCCGGGACCAACAATGAGCAGTTCTTC.

The rearrangement uses TRBV2 and TRBJ2-7, with D possibly being TRBD1 (6 bases). This CDR3 has 13 amino acids. V lost 6 bases and J 5 bases, leaving 14 bases between the germline ends. Per germline, CDR1 SNHLY and CDR2 FYNNEI. The CDR3 here is CASSARGPNEQYF. CDR3 DNA sequence: TGTGCCAGCAGCGCCAGGGGTCCCAACGAGCAGTACTTC.

V is TRBV5-5 and J is TRBJ1-5; D perhaps matches TRBD1 (6 bases). Germline values: CDR1 SGHKS, CDR2 YYEKEE (reference sequence). CDR3 length: 16 residues. The V and J ends lost 4 bases and 3 bases respectively, with 17 bases between them. The CDR3 reads CASSPRGGAHNQPQHF. In DNA, the CDR3 is TGTGCCAGCAGCCCCCGGGGGGGGGCCCACAATCAGCCCCAGCATTTT.

The chain carries TRBV5-1 and TRBJ2-7; 11 bases align to TRBD2. Germline V gene sequence: CDR1 SGHRS, CDR2 YFSETQ. The CDR3 is made up of 18 amino acids. The V segment lost 4 bases and the J segment 6 bases; nucleotides outside the gene matches: 18. CDR3 DNA: TGCGCCAGCAGCCCCCTCGGGACTAGCGGCGGGTCCGGAGGCGAGCAGTACTTC. It encodes CASSPLGTSGGSGGEQYF.

V and J are TRBV5-5 and TRBJ2-1; the D gene is possibly TRBD2 (6 bases). The V gene lost 1 base and the J gene lost 4 bases, with 18 bases spanning the gap. The CDR3 has 17 residues. CDR1 and CDR2 from the germline V gene are SGHKS and YYEKEE (reference sequence). The CDR3 DNA reads as TGTGCCAGCAGCTTGTTCCGGGAGTGGGGCTTTTACAATGAGCAGTTCTTC. This codes for CASSLFREWGFYNEQFF.

This sequence joins TRBV7-9 and TRBJ2-1; D call uncertain. The V gene lost 10 bases and the J gene lost 1 base, with 8 bases spanning the gap. Germline V gives CDR1 SEHNR, CDR2 FQNEAQ (reference sequence). CDR3 length: 12 amino acids. Written as DNA, the CDR3 is TGTGCCACCCCAGTTTCCTACAATGAGCAGTTCTTC. Protein sequence: CATPVSYNEQFF.

The J gene is TRBJ2-7, the V gene TRBV19; 10 bases match TRBD1. The CDR3 runs to 16 residues. Trimming at V came to 0 bases and at J to 3 bases, leaving 5 bases not matched to a gene. In germline, CDR1 is LNHDA, CDR2 SQIVND (reference sequence). The chain's CDR3 is CASSIDGQGGYYEQYF. CDR3 nucleotide sequence: TGTGCCAGTAGTATAGACGGACAGGGGGGTTACTACGAGCAGTACTTC.